Each of the 13 T cell receptor beta chains below was sequenced from the same sample in a study of cytomegalovirus exposure and HLA in healthy donors listed by TCRdb under 2017. To prepare the library, the immunoSEQ multiplex PCR assay was applied. A mixture of 60 forward primers for TCR Vbeta segments and 13 reverse primers for TCR Jbeta segments was used in the multiplex PCR. Sourced from immuneACCESS, this table was stored by TCRdb with only in-frame sequences that have V and J called. A share of the clones is absent; for the studies checked, an unresolved V gene accounts for under half, and the remainder has no known explanation. Recorded for this sample are 150,000 to 200,000 clones; around four fifths of them occurred a single time. Together, the top ten hold around 14% of the sample. Sequencing was done on a sample of PBMCs. The receptors derive from a woman between 50 and 59 years old in good health and CMV-seropositive.

V is TRBV11-2 and J is TRBJ2-5, with TRBD1 matching over 8 bases. This CDR3 comprises 15 residues. Trimming at V came to 3 bases and at J to 4 bases, leaving 7 bases not matched to a gene. Germline V gene sequence: CDR1 SGHAT, CDR2 FQNNGV. CDR3: CASSLAGQGGETQYF. CDR3 DNA sequence: TGTGCCAGCAGCTTGGCTGGACAGGGTGGAGAGACCCAGTACTTC.

This clone was detected only a few times. The rearrangement joins TRBV6-5 to TRBJ1-1, with a tentative D call TRBD1 (5 bases). CDR1 is MNHEY, CDR2 SVGAGI, per germline. V lost 2 bases and J 7 bases, leaving 8 bases between the germline ends. The CDR3 is 12 residues long. The CDR3 coding sequence is TGTGCCAGCAGTTACGCGGGGGGTGAAGCTTTCTTT. Translation: CASSYAGGEAFF.

The V and J genes are TRBV12-5 and TRBJ2-3; 14 nucleotides align to TRBD2. Germline V gene data show CDR1 as LGHNT and CDR2 as FRNRAP. Trimming removed 5 bases from V and 5 bases from J; junction bases left unmatched: 12. The CDR3 sequence is 18 residues long. The CDR3 loop reads CASGVKVLTSGGGDTQYF. The CDR3, as DNA: TGTGCTAGTGGTGTGAAGGTATTGACTAGCGGGGGGGGAGATACGCAGTATTTT.

The CDR3: CSVAQGANTEAFF. The CDR3 DNA is TGCAGCGTGGCACAGGGGGCGAACACTGAAGCTTTCTTT. The chain is built from TRBV29-1 and TRBJ1-1, with 9 bases lining up with TRBD1. Germline CDR1 is SQVTM and CDR2 is ANQGSEA. The CDR3 has 13 amino acids. The V gene end was trimmed by 6 bases and the J gene end by 1 base; junction bases not matched to a gene: 3.

V is TRBV7-9 and J is TRBJ1-2, with a tentative D call TRBD1 (5 bases). The V gene lost 5 bases and the J gene lost 8 bases, with 15 bases spanning the gap. CDR1 is SEHNR, CDR2 FQNEAQ, per germline (reference sequence). This CDR3 is built from 13 residues. For the CDR3, the DNA is TGTGCCAGCAGCGTGGAAGGCCGGGGGGGCTACACCTTC. Its protein product is CASSVEGRGGYTF.

The chain combines TRBV19 with TRBJ1-1; perhaps TRBD1 as D (6 bases). Germline V gene lookup returns CDR1 LNHDA and CDR2 SQIVND (reference sequence). This CDR3 spans 15 amino acids. Trimming took off 9 bases at V and 1 base at J, with 18 bases between the two ends. Here the CDR3 reads CARTGTSLPNTEAFF. As DNA, the CDR3 is TGTGCCAGAACAGGGACATCATTACCGAACACTGAAGCTTTCTTT.

The rearrangement links TRBV13 to TRBJ2-7; 10 bases match TRBD1. CDR3 size: 14 residues. Germline values: CDR1 PRHDT, CDR2 FYEKMQ (reference sequence). The V gene end was trimmed by 4 bases and the J gene end by 1 base; junction bases not matched to a gene: 1. This chain's CDR3 is CASSSGQGSYEQYF. The DNA of the CDR3 is TGTGCCAGCAGCTCGGGACAGGGGTCCTACGAGCAGTACTTC.

The chain employs TRBV23-1 and TRBJ2-1; 10 bases are a match to TRBD1. TRBV23-1 is treated as an ORF (open reading frame) with a function not yet certain. After removal of 7 bases from V and 1 base from J, the junction contained 16 bases not matched to a gene. This CDR3 comprises 19 residues. Here the CDR3 DNA reads TGCGCCAGCACCCCGGTTAGACAGGGGGCTAACGGGTCCTACAATGAGCAGTTCTTC. Its translation: CASTPVRQGANGSYNEQFF.

This clone is a singleton in its sample. V gene TRBV18 combines with J gene TRBJ2-5; maybe TRBD2 (6 bases). V gave up 0 bases and J gave up 9 bases, with 14 bases separating them. CDR1 KGHSH and CDR2 LQKENI come from the germline V gene. CDR3 length equals 14 residues. For the CDR3, the DNA is TGTGCCAGCTCACCACCTTCCGGCTGGGAGGCCCAGTACTTC. Protein sequence: CASSPPSGWEAQYF. Full variable domain (outside the CDR3, taken from reference TRBV18 and TRBJ2-5): NAGVMQNPRHLVRRRGQEARLRCSPMKGHSHVYWYRQLPEEGLKFMVYLQKENIIDESGMPKERFSAEFPKEGPSILRIQQVVRGDSAAYFCASSPPSGWEAQYFGPGTRLLVL.

The chain has TRBV9 and TRBJ2-7, with D uncertain. The CDR3 extends over 11 amino acids. V lost 0 bases to trimming and J lost 5 bases, with 3 bases between them. From germline, CDR1 is SGDLS and CDR2 YYNGEE. The CDR3 nucleotides read TGTGCCAGCAGCGTAGGCGACGAGCAGTACTTC. Residues: CASSVGDEQYF.

The rearrangement uses TRBV7-9 and TRBJ1-4; possible D gene TRBD1, 5 bases. The CDR3 extends over 16 amino acids. Trimming removed 4 bases at V and 0 bases at J, with 12 bases between. Per germline, CDR1 SEHNR and CDR2 FQNEAQ (reference sequence). The CDR3 spells CASSYGAGSTNEKLFF. The CDR3 DNA reads TGTGCCAGCAGCTATGGGGCAGGGTCAACTAATGAAAAACTGTTTTTT.

The chain joins TRBV18 to TRBJ1-4; no clear D. The CDR3 sequence is 15 residues long. V dropped 3 bases and J dropped 6 bases, with 14 bases sitting between them. In germline, CDR1 is KGHSH, CDR2 LQKENI. In nucleotides, the CDR3 is TGTGCCAGCTCACCGACGAGGCCGCCGGATGAAAAACTGTTTTTT. This sequence encodes CASSPTRPPDEKLFF.

The chain links TRBV2 to TRBJ2-6; D uncertain. There are 14 residues in the CDR3. From germline, CDR1 is SNHLY and CDR2 FYNNEI. The V end was cut by 4 bases, the J end by 2 bases, with 6 bases between. DNA for the CDR3: TGTGCCAGCAGTGTGGCACCTGGGGCCAACGTCCTGACTTTC. Amino acid sequence: CASSVAPGANVLTF.